This T cell receptor (beta chain) is drawn from a study of neurological immune-mediated disorders. Study-wide results and caveats: Across subjects, expanded clones had no CDR3 amino acid sequences in common, pointing to private repertoires in all groups. The most TCR clonal expansion was seen in HTLV-1-associated myelopathy, and the least was seen in multiple sclerosis, which fell below healthy controls.

About this clonotype itself: Its antigen is not known.

cDNA synthesis was performed by 5'RACE with 10-nucleotide random UMIs. One entry per CDR3 protein, called by TCRdb with MiXCR from the 5' RACE reads. The sample holds 30,000 to 45,000 distinct CDR3 sequences, about 4.8% seen once. CDR3 length: 15 amino acids. Germline V gene sequence: CDR1 GTSNPN, CDR2 SVGIG (reference sequence). V was trimmed by 1 base and J by 3 bases, leaving 15 bases between them. The genes are TRBV30 and TRBJ1-1, with D tentatively TRBD1 (6 bases). This clonotype was sampled from a man aged 18 to 35 in good health. The specimen was CD4+ T cells from blood. CDR3 bases: TGTGCCTGGAGTGGGGGGGCAGACGGGTACACTGAAGCTTTCTTT. This gives the protein CAWSGGADGYTEAFF.